These T cell receptor beta chains were read from a single sample in a study of blood T cell repertoires in COVID-19. Sequencing used immunoSEQ multiplex PCR; TCRdb keeps in-frame clones, though not all of them. In the table there are some 95,000 clones, 76% of which are singletons. Sequencing used peripheral blood. These receptors were taken from an older man with acute or convalescent COVID-19. Each CDR3 is given without its conserved first and last residue.

v_gene: TRBV27; j_gene: TRBJ2-5; CDR3aa: ASSLSVGRRPRETQY
v_gene: TRBV27; j_gene: TRBJ2-5; CDR3aa: ASARRYQSQETQY
v_gene: TRBV19; j_gene: TRBJ2-6; CDR3aa: ASTSGTGIGSGANVLT
v_gene: TRBV2; j_gene: TRBJ1-1; CDR3aa: ASSERGTEAF
v_gene: TRBV24-1; j_gene: TRBJ2-5; CDR3aa: ATSHATGVQETQY
v_gene: TRBV11-3; j_gene: TRBJ2-3; CDR3aa: ASSLRGDTDTQY
v_gene: TRBV18; j_gene: TRBJ1-5; CDR3aa: ASSLRDSNQPQH
v_gene: TRBV7-3; j_gene: TRBJ2-6; CDR3aa: ASSSARGAPSSGANVLT
v_gene: TRBV7-9; j_gene: TRBJ1-1; CDR3aa: ASSHAQGSGITEAF
v_gene: TRBV11-3; j_gene: TRBJ1-1; CDR3aa: ASSLGSPGAEAF
v_gene: TRBV5-1; j_gene: TRBJ2-5; CDR3aa: ASTPGGLVGQETQY
v_gene: TRBV20-1; j_gene: TRBJ2-1; CDR3aa: SASAPDRVRDNEQF
v_gene: TRBV6-1; j_gene: TRBJ2-7; CDR3aa: ASSENLSSSEQY
v_gene: TRBV6-5; j_gene: TRBJ1-6; CDR3aa: ASIIDRNNSPLH
v_gene: TRBV5-6; j_gene: TRBJ1-6; CDR3aa: ASAVGGINNSPLH
v_gene: TRBV5-1; j_gene: TRBJ2-2; CDR3aa: ASSSGQATGELF
v_gene: TRBV7-2; j_gene: TRBJ1-2; CDR3aa: ASSQQGNYGYT
v_gene: TRBV7-2; j_gene: TRBJ2-2; CDR3aa: ASSQDSANTGELF
v_gene: TRBV5-1; j_gene: TRBJ2-3; CDR3aa: ASSLGTGETDTQY
v_gene: TRBV5-1; j_gene: TRBJ2-5; CDR3aa: ASSLVDQETQY
v_gene: TRBV5-6; j_gene: TRBJ2-7; CDR3aa: ASSPGTGQSSYEQY
v_gene: TRBV7-9; j_gene: TRBJ1-1; CDR3aa: ASSFVISGNTEAF
v_gene: TRBV21-1; j_gene: TRBJ2-5; CDR3aa: ASSNEDTGLAGGQTQY
v_gene: TRBV10-3; j_gene: TRBJ1-1; CDR3aa: AISEMRTEAF
v_gene: TRBV27; j_gene: TRBJ2-3; CDR3aa: ASSLSFGGDTQY
v_gene: TRBV14; j_gene: TRBJ2-7; CDR3aa: ASSLRTGGYEQY
v_gene: TRBV7-9; j_gene: TRBJ1-1; CDR3aa: ASSLGQGETEAF
v_gene: TRBV7-8; j_gene: TRBJ1-5; CDR3aa: ASSLTDLGQPQH
v_gene: TRBV28; j_gene: TRBJ1-1; CDR3aa: ASSPTGPPEAF
v_gene: TRBV29-1; j_gene: TRBJ1-1; CDR3aa: SVYEYPEAF
v_gene: TRBV5-1; j_gene: TRBJ1-5; CDR3aa: ASSLPPSTSNQPQH
v_gene: TRBV11-2; j_gene: TRBJ2-1; CDR3aa: AGAGTGGHEQF
v_gene: TRBV2; j_gene: TRBJ1-4; CDR3aa: ASSYRGSNEKLF
v_gene: TRBV5-6; j_gene: TRBJ2-2; CDR3aa: ASSLTGGPGELF
v_gene: TRBV11-2; j_gene: TRBJ2-5; CDR3aa: ASSFPGQGAVETQY
v_gene: TRBV7-9; j_gene: TRBJ1-1; CDR3aa: ASSFGGRLNTEAF
v_gene: TRBV27; j_gene: TRBJ1-2; CDR3aa: ASSLYPGGNYGYT
v_gene: TRBV7-9; j_gene: TRBJ2-5; CDR3aa: ASSPARLAGGGETQY
v_gene: TRBV2; j_gene: TRBJ2-5; CDR3aa: ASSDSAGAAETQY
v_gene: TRBV5-1; j_gene: TRBJ2-2; CDR3aa: ASSPSDSANTGELF
v_gene: TRBV19; j_gene: TRBJ1-1; CDR3aa: ASTTRERGAF
v_gene: TRBV9; j_gene: TRBJ1-4; CDR3aa: ASSVQGATNEKLF
v_gene: TRBV13; j_gene: TRBJ1-1; CDR3aa: ASTLATEAF
v_gene: TRBV3-1/TRBV3-2; j_gene: TRBJ1-6; CDR3aa: ASSQRSTGGNSPLH
v_gene: TRBV2; j_gene: TRBJ1-5; CDR3aa: ASSERDRGNQPQH
v_gene: TRBV28; j_gene: TRBJ1-3; CDR3aa: AGQQARTGANTIY
v_gene: TRBV5-1; j_gene: TRBJ1-3; CDR3aa: ASSPGTGSGNTIY
v_gene: TRBV20-1; j_gene: TRBJ1-6; CDR3aa: SASRAGRENSPLH
v_gene: TRBV5-1; j_gene: TRBJ2-1; CDR3aa: ASSLDPARGNEQF
v_gene: TRBV2; j_gene: TRBJ1-1; CDR3aa: ASSVITGQGVETEAF
v_gene: TRBV11-2; j_gene: TRBJ2-1; CDR3aa: ASSSLAGRGHNEQF
v_gene: TRBV6-5; j_gene: TRBJ1-6; CDR3aa: ASTTGVGSPLH
v_gene: TRBV7-9; j_gene: TRBJ1-3; CDR3aa: ASSKDLGRGRSGNTIY
v_gene: TRBV20-1; j_gene: TRBJ2-7; CDR3aa: SASPRTGELSAQY
v_gene: TRBV12-3/TRBV12-4; j_gene: TRBJ2-3; CDR3aa: ASSAQGTDTQY